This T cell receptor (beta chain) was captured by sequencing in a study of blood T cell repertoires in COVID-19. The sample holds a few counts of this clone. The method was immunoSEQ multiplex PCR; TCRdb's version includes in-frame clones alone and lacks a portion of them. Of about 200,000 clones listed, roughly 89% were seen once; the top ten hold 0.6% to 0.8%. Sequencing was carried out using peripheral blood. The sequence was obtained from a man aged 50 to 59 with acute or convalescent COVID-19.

The CDR3 region is CASSSIYDGEAFF. The CDR3 region has the DNA TGTGCCAGCAGCTCAATTTACGACGGGGAAGCTTTCTTT. The V gene is TRBV7-9, the J gene TRBJ1-1; D is ambiguous. There are 13 residues in the CDR3. Trimming took 4 bases from V and 8 from J, leaving 14 bases between them. The germline V gene encodes CDR1 SEHNR and CDR2 FQNEAQ (reference sequence).